These 15 T cell receptor beta chains were all obtained from the same sample, sequenced in a study of blood T cell repertoires in COVID-19. The data were produced by immunoSEQ multiplex PCR, yet TCRdb's version contains in-frame clones alone and is incomplete. In the table there are tens of thousands of clones, 65% to 90% of which are singletons. The sequencing input was peripheral blood. The source of these receptors is an elderly man with acute or convalescent COVID-19.

The chain is built from TRBV7-3 and TRBJ2-1, with D possibly TRBD2 on 6 matching bases. Germline loops: CDR1 SGHTA, CDR2 FQGTGA. V lost 2 bases, J lost 7 bases, and 15 bases lay in between. The CDR3 extends over 15 amino acids. The CDR3 region has the DNA TGTGCCAGCAGCTTATCCCAGGGACTTTTGAATGAGCAGTTCTTC. Its translation: CASSLSQGLLNEQFF.

The CDR3, as DNA: TGTGCCAGCAGCCCTAACAGGGACGCAGGTCAGCCCCAGCATTTT. Residues: CASSPNRDAGQPQHF. The chain joins TRBV27 to TRBJ1-5; D is possibly TRBD1 (6 bases). This CDR3 has 15 residues. Germline V gene data show CDR1 as MNHEY and CDR2 as SMNVEV (reference sequence). V was clipped by 6 bases and J by 6 bases, with 18 bases between them.

This clone has more than one count but fewer than ten. The CDR3: CASSFSILQRGTDTQYF. CDR3 DNA sequence: TGTGCCAGCAGTTTCTCAATTCTGCAGCGGGGCACAGATACGCAGTATTTT. This chain uses TRBV28 with TRBJ2-3; D possibly corresponds to TRBD2 (6 bases). Trimming took off 3 bases at V and 1 base at J, with 17 bases between the two ends. CDR3 size: 17 residues. In germline, CDR1 is MDHEN, CDR2 SYDVKM.

The J gene is TRBJ2-1, the V gene TRBV18, with TRBD2 matching over 7 bases. This CDR3 region has 17 residues. Germline V gene lookup returns CDR1 KGHSH and CDR2 LQKENI. V dropped 0 bases and J dropped 7; count of bases not matched to a gene: 12. In DNA form, the CDR3 reads TGTGCCAGCTCACCACCGACTAGCAATACGATTCTTAATGAGCAGTTCTTC. Translation: CASSPPTSNTILNEQFF.

This sequence joins TRBV27 and TRBJ2-1, with D unclear. Germline CDR1 and CDR2: MNHEY and SMNVEV (reference sequence). V lost 1 base to trimming and J lost 0 bases, with 13 bases between them. The length of the CDR3 is 17 residues. The CDR3 spells CASSLWPPNHSYNEQFF. The CDR3 DNA is TGTGCCAGCAGTTTATGGCCCCCCAATCACTCCTACAATGAGCAGTTCTTC.

The rearrangement joins TRBV19 to TRBJ2-2; TRBD1 agrees at 8 bases. The CDR3 is 13 amino acids. The trim removed 6 bases at V and 6 bases at J, leaving 3 bases unmatched. Looked up from germline, CDR1 is LNHDA and CDR2 is SQIVND (reference sequence). The chain's CDR3 is CASRIQGAGELFF. In nucleotides, the CDR3 is TGTGCCAGTAGGATACAGGGGGCCGGGGAGCTGTTTTTT.

The CDR3 region is CATLYSGANVLTF. CDR3 nucleotide sequence: TGTGCCACCCTATACTCTGGGGCCAACGTCCTGACTTTC. The chain links TRBV6-5 to TRBJ2-6; D unclear. The length of the CDR3 is 13 residues. Between the trimmed V and J ends, which lost 10 bases and 0 bases, there was a span of 7 bases. CDR1 and CDR2 from the germline V gene are MNHEY and SVGAGI.

The genes are TRBV13 and TRBJ2-3; TRBD2 agrees at 11 bases. The CDR3 contains 15 residues. V lost 6 bases to trimming and J lost 2 bases; unmatched junction nucleotides: 4. Germline CDR1 PRHDT, CDR2 FYEKMQ (reference sequence). The CDR3 sequence: CASRPTSGVTDTQYF. The DNA for the CDR3 is TGTGCCAGCAGACCGACTAGCGGGGTCACAGATACGCAGTATTTT.

This chain uses TRBV7-2 with TRBJ2-3; 16 bases fit TRBD2. Trimming took 5 bases from V and 2 from J; bases not matched to a gene: 7. Germline V gene lookup returns CDR1 SGHTA and CDR2 FQGNSA. The CDR3 length is 18 residues. CDR3 coding DNA: TGTGCCAGCAGCCCTCCGGGACTAGCGGGAGGGCCCACAGATACGCAGTATTTT. As protein: CASSPPGLAGGPTDTQYF.

The J gene is TRBJ2-7, the V gene TRBV5-4; D perhaps matches TRBD2 (6 bases). Trimming took 0 bases from V and 0 from J, leaving 7 bases between them. Germline CDR1 reads SGHNT; CDR2 reads YYREEE (reference sequence). The CDR3 has 14 residues. CDR3 protein: CASSLVGGSYEQYF. CDR3 DNA sequence: TGTGCCAGCAGCTTGGTGGGGGGCTCCTACGAGCAGTACTTC.

This sequence joins TRBV30 and TRBJ2-7; no clear D. Per germline, CDR1 GTSNPN and CDR2 SVGIG (reference sequence). With 0 bases removed from V and 3 bases from J, the gap between germline ends came to 15 bases. CDR3 length: 15 amino acids. The CDR3: CAWSVGGGVGYEQYF. In nucleotides, the CDR3 is TGTGCCTGGAGTGTAGGTGGTGGAGTAGGCTACGAGCAGTACTTC.

The chain joins TRBV5-1 to TRBJ1-1; D possibly corresponds to TRBD1 (6 bases). With 0 bases removed from V and 1 base from J, the gap between germline ends came to 13 bases. Per the germline V gene, CDR1 is SGHRS and CDR2 is YFSETQ. This CDR3 has 16 residues. The CDR3 is CASSLVRGARNTEAFF. CDR3 bases: TGCGCCAGCAGCTTGGTTCGGGGGGCTAGGAACACTGAAGCTTTCTTT.

The chain recombines TRBV18 with TRBJ2-6; the match to TRBD1 covers 12 bases. Germline V gene sequence: CDR1 KGHSH, CDR2 LQKENI. The junction had 8 bases not matched to a gene; V was cut back by 2 bases and J by 0 bases. The CDR3 covers 20 residues. This chain's CDR3 is CASSPKGQGARFSGANVLTF. The CDR3 DNA follows: TGTGCCAGCTCACCAAAGGGACAGGGGGCGCGATTCTCTGGGGCCAACGTCCTGACTTTC.

The CDR3: CATRTALFSEAFF. CDR3 nucleotide sequence: TGTGCCACCCGGACAGCCTTGTTTTCTGAAGCTTTCTTT. The chain uses TRBV25-1 and TRBJ1-1, with D perhaps TRBD1 (6 bases). Between the trimmed V and J ends, which lost 10 bases and 6 bases, there was a span of 18 bases. CDR1 is MGHDK, CDR2 SYGVNS, per germline. The length of the CDR3 is 13 residues. Full variable domain (missing parts from reference TRBV25-1 and TRBJ1-1): EADIYQTPRYLVIGTGKKITLECSQTMGHDKMYWYQQDPGMELHLIHYSYGVNSTEKGDLSSESTVSRIRTEHFPLTLESARPSHTSQYLCATRTALFSEAFFGQGTRLTVV.

This clone was seen a single time. CDR3 nucleotides: TGTGCCAGCTCACCAGGGACAGGGAACAATGAGCAGTTCTTC. Protein sequence: CASSPGTGNNEQFF. The chain uses TRBV18 and TRBJ2-1; 9 nucleotides match TRBD1. V was clipped by 2 bases and J by 5 bases; unmatched bases: 1. The CDR3 is made up of 14 amino acids. Germline CDR1 and CDR2: KGHSH and LQKENI.